The 30 T cell receptor beta chains reported below all come from one sample, sequenced in a study of regulatory T cells in long-lasting Graves disease. Time point denoted: persistent/refractory GD, antithyroid drugs over 5 years with positive TRAb. After RNA was extracted from PBMCs, the TCR library was made from it. Arm-PCR of CDR3 regions and iRepertoire HTBI primers were used to build TCR beta libraries. TCRdb itself ran the multiplex PCR reads through MiXCR, one entry per CDR3 protein. Of 300,000 to 500,000 distinct CDR3 sequences listed, more than 20% are singletons. The source material was peripheral blood mononuclear cells (PBMCs), sampled when the disease was refractory, from a patient treated with antithyroid drugs. These receptors were obtained from a female donor with Graves disease.

This clonotype has more than one count but fewer than ten. The chain links TRBV6-2 or TRBV6-3 to TRBJ2-5; 8 bases are shared with TRBD2. CDR1 is MNHEY and CDR2 is SVGEGT in the germline V gene. This CDR3 comprises 16 residues. V dropped 2 bases and J dropped 1; count of bases not matched to a gene: 6. The DNA for the CDR3 is TGTGCCAGCAGTTACATTGGCACTAGCGGCCAAGAGACCCAGTACTTC. Translation: CASSYIGTSGQETQYF.

About this clonotype: One junction end disagrees with the germline gene, perhaps due to a read error. The chain combines TRBV7-7 with TRBJ1-1; a possible D gene is TRBD1 (6 bases). The CDR3 loop spans 15 amino acids. CDR1 SSHAT and CDR2 FNYEAQ come from the germline V gene (reference sequence). CDR3 sequence reads: CASSLGQPRNTEAFF. The CDR3 DNA is TGTGCTAGCAGCTTAGGACAGCCAAGGAACACTGAAGCTTTCTTT.

The chain combines TRBV10-3 with TRBJ2-4, with TRBD1 matching over 9 bases. CDR1 is ENHRY and CDR2 is SYGVKD in the germline V gene. CDR3 length: 16 amino acids. The J segment lost 6 bases and the V segment lost 2 bases, leaving 8 bases of the junction unmatched. The CDR3 bases are TGTGCCATCAGTGAGGCCCGGGACAGGGCTAGAAACATTCAGTACTTC. Its translation is CAISEARDRARNIQYF.

This clonotype has only a few counts. This rearrangement joins TRBV29-1 to TRBJ1-1; D is ambiguous. This CDR3 region has 14 residues. CDR1 SQVTM and CDR2 ANQGSEA come from the germline V gene. Trimming cost V 6 bases and J 8 bases, with 22 bases left between them. This CDR3 is CSVAGRLALNEAFF. In nucleotides, the CDR3 is TGCAGCGTAGCCGGACGCCTGGCCTTAAACGAAGCTTTCTTT.

For this clonotype: A read error may produce the germline difference seen at one junction end. The V gene is TRBV19, the J gene TRBJ2-7, with no clear D. The CDR3 spans 14 residues. CDR1 is LNHDA, CDR2 SQIVND, per germline (reference sequence). The CDR3 nucleotides are TGTGCCAGTAGTAGCACTTGGCTAGGCGGCGAGCTGTACTTC. It yields the protein CASSSTWLGGELYF.

The sample holds many counts of this clonotype. CDR3 region: CASSLAQGGSYGYTF. Here the CDR3 DNA reads TGTGCCAGCAGTTTAGCCCAGGGAGGAAGCTATGGCTACACCTTC. The J gene is TRBJ1-2, the V gene TRBV12-3 or TRBV12-4, with D perhaps TRBD1 (5 bases). Between the trimmed V and J ends, which lost 0 bases and 4 bases, there was a span of 12 bases. This CDR3 region has 15 residues.

With respect to this clonotype: Since no conserved phenylalanine or tryptophan closes the CDR3, a read error is the likely cause. This chain connects TRBV30 to TRBJ1-1; TRBD1 agrees at 8 bases. V was clipped by 2 bases and J by 1 base; unmatched bases: 3. Germline assignment: CDR1 GTSNPN and CDR2 SVGIG (reference sequence). The CDR3 covers 14 residues. The CDR3 DNA follows: TGTGCCTGGAGTCTGACAGGGGCGAACACTGAAGCTTTCTCT. Protein: CAWSLTGANTEAFS.

This clonotype was seen a handful of times. The V gene is TRBV20-1, the J gene TRBJ2-7, with D unresolved. CDR3 length: 13 amino acids. Looked up from germline, CDR1 is DFQATT and CDR2 is SNEGSKA (reference sequence). V lost 3 bases and J 0 bases, leaving 9 bases between the germline ends. For the CDR3, the DNA is TGCAGTGCTAGGAGATCGAGCTCCTACGAGCAGTACTTC. Protein sequence: CSARRSSSYEQYF.

This chain links TRBV29-1 with TRBJ1-1; tentatively, D is TRBD1 (6 bases). Germline CDR1 reads SQVTM; CDR2 reads ANQGSEA. This CDR3 comprises 13 residues. The germline V and J ends were trimmed by 3 bases and 0 bases, with 8 bases remaining between them. The CDR3 loop reads CSVEGHLNTEAFF. CDR3 coding DNA: TGCAGCGTTGAGGGACACTTGAACACTGAAGCTTTCTTT.

V usage is TRBV19 and J usage is TRBJ2-7; perhaps TRBD1 as D (7 bases). The CDR3 length is 15 residues. The germline CDR1 and CDR2 sequences are LNHDA and SQIVND (reference sequence). Trimming cost V 6 bases and J 3 bases, with 18 bases left between them. CDR3 sequence: CASSAGQTPLYEQYF. The CDR3 nucleotides are TGTGCCAGTAGCGCGGGACAGACCCCGCTCTACGAGCAGTACTTC.

This sequence joins TRBV7-9 and TRBJ1-4, with D perhaps TRBD1 (5 bases). This CDR3 region has 15 residues. V lost 1 base and J 6 bases, leaving 12 bases between the germline ends. Germline assignment: CDR1 SEHNR and CDR2 FQNEAQ (reference sequence). This CDR3 reads CASSLGAAGHEKLFF. The CDR3, as DNA: TGTGCCAGCAGCTTAGGGGCAGCGGGGCATGAAAAACTGTTTTTT.

This sequence joins TRBV12-3 or TRBV12-4 and TRBJ1-5; 9 nucleotides align to TRBD1. The CDR3 length is 14 residues. Trimming took 7 bases from V and 6 from J; bases not matched to a gene: 7. DNA of the CDR3: TGTGCCAGCACCGATAACAGGGGGCGTCAGCCCCAGCATTTT. Residues: CASTDNRGRQPQHF.

This chain joins TRBV6-5 and TRBJ2-7; TRBD1 aligns across 9 bases. Germline V CDR1 and CDR2: MNHEY, SVGAGI. This CDR3 region has 14 residues. V shed 6 bases, J shed 5 bases, and the junction held 8 bases outside the gene matches. CDR3 residues: CASRGTGLAHEQYF. In DNA, the CDR3 is TGTGCCAGCAGGGGGACAGGGCTCGCTCACGAGCAGTACTTC.

The genes are TRBV4-3 and TRBJ2-1, with no clear D. Deletions cut 0 bases from V and 4 bases from J, with 10 bases between. Germline V gene sequence: CDR1 LGHNA, CDR2 YSLEER. The CDR3 loop spans 15 amino acids. DNA of the CDR3: TGCGCCAGCAGCCAAGAGATCCCCGGGTACAATGAGCAGTTCTTC. Translating it yields CASSQEIPGYNEQFF.

This clonotype was found a few times. The chain recombines TRBV7-2 with TRBJ2-5; 9 bases are a match to TRBD2. This CDR3 has 16 amino acids. The germline gives CDR1 SGHTA, CDR2 FQGNSA. J gave up 4 bases and V 4 bases, and 10 bases lay outside the gene matches. The CDR3 here is CASSYAAGGFLETQYF. CDR3 coding DNA: TGTGCCAGCAGCTACGCAGCGGGGGGTTTTCTAGAGACCCAGTACTTC.

This clonotype came up a few times. The chain uses TRBV2 and TRBJ2-7, with TRBD2 as a possible D gene (5 bases). The CDR3 spans 15 residues. V was shortened by 2 bases and J by 6 bases, with 17 bases between the two germline ends. The germline V gene has CDR1 SNHLY and CDR2 FYNNEI. CDR3 nucleotide sequence: TGTGCCAGCAGTGAAACGGGGAACCCCCCTAGCGAGCAGTACTTC. It codes for CASSETGNPPSEQYF.

This clonotype was observed many times. The rearrangement uses TRBV7-2 and TRBJ1-5; unclear D gene. In germline, CDR1 is SGHTA, CDR2 FQGNSA. Trimming pared 2 bases from V and 3 bases from J, leaving 8 bases between. The CDR3 length is 14 residues. The CDR3 loop is CASSLKSDNQPQHF. CDR3 sequence (DNA): TGTGCCAGCAGCTTAAAGTCGGACAATCAGCCCCAGCATTTT.

V and J are TRBV29-1 and TRBJ1-1; the D is unclear. V was pared by 0 bases and J by 1 base, with 12 bases between. This CDR3 contains 15 residues. Germline loops: CDR1 SQVTM, CDR2 ANQGSEA. The chain's CDR3 is CSVEDLRGANTEAFF. The CDR3 DNA follows: TGCAGCGTTGAAGATCTTCGGGGAGCGAACACTGAAGCTTTCTTT. Based on the CDR3 plus reference TRBV29-1 and TRBJ1-1, the full variable domain is SAVISQKPSRDICQRGTSLTIQCQVDSQVTMMFWYRQQPGQSLTLIATANQGSEATYESGFVIDKFPISRPNLTFSTLTVSNMSPEDSSIYLCSVEDLRGANTEAFFGQGTRLTVV.

This clonotype was observed many times. The CDR3 DNA reads TGCAGTGCTAGAGACCACCAGGGATCCTCACCCCTCCACTTT. Amino acids: CSARDHQGSSPLHF. The chain combines TRBV20-1 with TRBJ1-6; D perhaps matches TRBD1 (5 bases). Germline V gives CDR1 DFQATT, CDR2 SNEGSKA (reference sequence). The CDR3 is made up of 14 amino acids. V gave up 0 bases and J gave up 10 bases, with 13 bases separating them.

The J gene is TRBJ1-1, the V gene TRBV13; tentative D call: TRBD1 (5 bases). Germline lookup yields CDR1 PRHDT and CDR2 FYEKMQ (reference sequence). The CDR3 is 15 amino acids. V was shortened by 3 bases and J by 6 bases, with 17 bases between the two germline ends. For the CDR3, the DNA is TGTGCCAGCAGCTTCGTGGGAATGCGGGGCGCTGAAGCTTTCTTT. This gives the protein CASSFVGMRGAEAFF. The full variable domain, with the rest looked up from reference TRBV13 and TRBJ1-1, is AAGVIQSPRHLIKEKRETATLKCYPIPRHDTVYWYQQGPGQDPQFLISFYEKMQSDKGSIPDRFSAQQFSDYHSELNMSSLELGDSALYFCASSFVGMRGAEAFFGQGTRLTVV.

J is TRBJ1-2 and V is TRBV20-1; a possible D gene is TRBD1 (5 bases). The CDR3 spans 13 residues. The germline gives CDR1 DFQATT, CDR2 SNEGSKA (reference sequence). Trimming removed 5 bases at V and 10 bases at J, with 20 bases between. The CDR3 reads CSAVGTPGLDYTF. The DNA of the CDR3 is TGCAGTGCTGTAGGGACTCCCGGACTAGACTACACCTTC.

This clonotype was detected only a few times. V usage is TRBV6-9 and J usage is TRBJ2-2; the D gene is possibly TRBD2 (6 bases). Germline values: CDR1 MNHGY, CDR2 SVAAGI. This CDR3 is built from 16 residues. Between the trimmed V and J ends, which lost 3 bases and 0 bases, there was a span of 11 bases. CDR3 region: CASSYPSGSNTGELFF. The CDR3 coding sequence is TGTGCCAGCAGTTACCCGAGCGGGTCGAACACCGGGGAGCTGTTTTTT.

This clonotype was counted between two and nine times. J is TRBJ1-3 and V is TRBV6-2 or TRBV6-3; the D is unclear. Germline values: CDR1 MNHEY, CDR2 SVGEGT. V shed 5 bases and J shed 15 bases, with 23 bases lying between them. The CDR3 consists of 14 residues. The CDR3 protein is CASSQDLIGRERYF. CDR3 in DNA: TGTGCCAGCAGTCAAGACCTTATCGGACGGGAACGATATTTT.

V usage is TRBV14 and J usage is TRBJ1-2; the D is unclear. Germline V gene lookup returns CDR1 SGHDN and CDR2 FVKESK. This CDR3 has 13 residues. The germline V and J ends were trimmed by 1 base and 4 bases, with 7 bases remaining between them. The CDR3 spells CASSQVEGYGYTF. The CDR3 bases are TGTGCCAGCAGCCAAGTAGAAGGCTATGGCTACACCTTC.

This clonotype was seen at least ten times. The chain uses TRBV2 and TRBJ2-7, with 8 positions matching TRBD2. Germline CDR1 and CDR2: SNHLY and FYNNEI. The CDR3 runs to 13 residues. V lost 7 bases, J lost 5 bases, and 7 bases stayed unmatched. The CDR3: CASKAGVSHEQYF. The CDR3 nucleotides are TGTGCCAGCAAAGCGGGAGTATCCCACGAGCAGTACTTC. Together with reference TRBV2 and TRBJ2-7, the CDR3 gives the full variable domain: EPEVTQTPSHQVTQMGQEVILRCVPISNHLYFYWYRQILGQKVEFLVSFYNNEISEKSEIFDDQFSVERPDGSNFTLKIRSTKLEDSAMYFCASKAGVSHEQYFGPGTRLTVT.

This clonotype was seen at least ten times. The chain carries TRBV6-2 or TRBV6-3 and TRBJ1-1; D uncertain. There are 13 residues in the CDR3. Germline CDR1 is MNHEY and CDR2 is SVGEGT. Trimming pared 6 bases from V and 7 bases from J, leaving 15 bases between. In DNA, the CDR3 is TGTGCCAGCAGCTTCTCGAGGGCCGTTGAAGCTTTCTTT. The encoded protein is CASSFSRAVEAFF.

The chain couples TRBV20-1 to TRBJ2-2, with D possibly matching TRBD2 (6 bases). Germline CDR1 reads DFQATT; CDR2 reads SNEGSKA (reference sequence). V was clipped by 0 bases and J by 3 bases, with 14 bases between them. This CDR3 contains 16 residues. CDR3 DNA sequence: TGCAGTGCTAGAGATAGCGAAGCGGGCCACACCGGGGAGCTGTTTTTT. As protein: CSARDSEAGHTGELFF.

This clonotype came up many times. The V gene is TRBV28, the J gene TRBJ1-5, with a weak D call TRBD1 (6 bases). CDR3 length: 16 amino acids. V was clipped by 1 base and J by 3 bases, with 13 bases between them. From germline, CDR1 is MDHEN and CDR2 SYDVKM. CDR3: CASSLSGGRPNQPQHF. CDR3 coding DNA: TGTGCCAGCAGTTTATCGGGGGGGCGCCCCAATCAGCCCCAGCATTTT.

V and J are TRBV19 and TRBJ1-1; TRBD1 matches 8 bases. Looked up from germline, CDR1 is LNHDA and CDR2 is SQIVND (reference sequence). The CDR3 consists of 15 residues. Trimming at V came to 4 bases and at J to 4 bases, leaving 8 bases not matched to a gene. CDR3 region: CASSTTGAVVTEAFF. CDR3 DNA sequence: TGTGCCAGTAGTACGACAGGGGCTGTCGTCACTGAAGCTTTCTTT.

This clonotype was seen ten or more times. The chain carries TRBV12-3 or TRBV12-4 and TRBJ1-5, with D unresolved. The CDR3 contains 11 residues. The V and J ends lost 1 base and 8 bases respectively, with 3 bases between them. This CDR3 is CASSLGEPQHF. DNA for the CDR3: TGTGCCAGCAGTTTAGGGGAGCCCCAGCATTTT.